This T cell receptor beta chain stems from a study of blood T cell repertoires in COVID-19. Study-level information: T cells, B-cell-depleted T cells, or PBMCs supplied cDNA or gDNA.

Assay: immunoSEQ multiplex PCR; the TCRdb copy retains only in-frame clones and omits some. In the table there are fewer than 200,000 clones, roughly 86% of which are singletons. The V and J ends lost 3 bases and 3 bases, in that order; junction bases with no gene match: 4. CDR3 length: 14 residues. CDR1 is LGHNA and CDR2 is YSLEER in the germline V gene. The chain has TRBV4-3 and TRBJ2-5; 7 bases map to TRBD1. The sequenced sample was peripheral blood. This clonotype originated in a woman of 80 years or more with COVID-19, enrolled during active disease. The CDR3 here is CASSHSDREETQYF. The DNA for the CDR3 is TGCGCCAGCAGCCATTCTGACAGGGAAGAGACCCAGTACTTC.